One sample yielded the 19 T cell receptor beta chains listed below, sequenced in a study of blood T cell repertoires in COVID-19. Profiled with immunoSEQ multiplex PCR; TCRdb holds only in-frame clones, not every one. Among 100,000 to 150,000 clones listed, about 83% were seen once. The material sequenced was peripheral blood. These receptors all stem from a middle-aged man with active or convalescent COVID-19.

The V call is TRBV12-5, the J call TRBJ1-1; D unresolved. Trimming removed 5 bases from V and 0 bases from J, with 7 bases in between. CDR1 LGHNT and CDR2 FRNRAP come from the germline V gene. The CDR3 contains 13 residues. CDR3 nucleotides: TGTGCTAGTGGTGATGGGCTGAACACTGAAGCTTTCTTT. Amino acids: CASGDGLNTEAFF.

The J gene is TRBJ2-3, the V gene TRBV3-1 (or the pseudogene TRBV3-2); 7 bases fit TRBD2. V was pared by 1 base and J by 2 bases, with 6 bases of the junction left unmatched. The length of the CDR3 is 16 residues. In germline, CDR1 is LGHDT, CDR2 YNNKEL (reference sequence). This chain's CDR3 is CASSQAVGGNTDTQYF. The CDR3 DNA reads TGTGCCAGCAGCCAAGCCGTCGGGGGGAACACAGATACGCAGTATTTT.

The J gene is TRBJ2-1, the V gene TRBV7-3; TRBD1 matches at 8 bases. The J segment lost 6 bases and the V segment lost 5 bases, leaving 12 bases of the junction unmatched. Germline V CDR1 and CDR2: SGHTA, FQGTGA. The CDR3 sequence is 16 residues long. The DNA for the CDR3 is TGTGCCAGCAGCCCCTCAGGGGGCGCGAATTCCAATGAGCAGTTCTTC. Its translation is CASSPSGGANSNEQFF.

This chain uses TRBV4-1 with TRBJ1-5; D gene ambiguous. Looked up from germline, CDR1 is MGHRA and CDR2 is YSYEKL. CDR3 length: 15 amino acids. Deletions cut 1 base from V and 0 bases from J, with 7 bases between. CDR3 nucleotides: TGCGCCAGCAGCCAAGGGGAGTCTAGCAATCAGCCCCAGCATTTT. It is translated as CASSQGESSNQPQHF.

The rearrangement links TRBV30 to TRBJ2-5; D call uncertain. The germline V gene encodes CDR1 GTSNPN and CDR2 SVGIG (reference sequence). Trimming removed 3 bases from V and 2 bases from J, with 10 bases in between. The CDR3 spans 13 residues. The CDR3 DNA is TGTGCCTGGAGCCCCGAACAACAAGAGACCCAGTACTTC. It codes for CAWSPEQQETQYF.

This rearrangement joins TRBV2 to TRBJ2-6, with D possibly being TRBD1 (7 bases). Germline V gives CDR1 SNHLY, CDR2 FYNNEI. CDR3 length equals 17 residues. Trimming stripped 8 bases from V and 0 bases from J, with 17 bases between. This chain's CDR3 is CASSGGLIPSGANVLTF. In nucleotides, the CDR3 is TGTGCCAGCTCAGGGGGGCTTATACCCTCTGGGGCCAACGTCCTGACTTTC.

This clone was detected a few times. The chain carries TRBV11-1 and TRBJ2-1; 8 nucleotides match TRBD1. J gave up 5 bases and V 3 bases, and 3 bases lay outside the gene matches. This CDR3 is 14 amino acids long. The germline V gene encodes CDR1 SGHAT and CDR2 FQDESV (reference sequence). This CDR3 is CASSLMTGDNEQFF. CDR3 bases: TGTGCCAGCAGCTTGATGACAGGGGACAATGAGCAGTTCTTC.

The chain has TRBV6-5 and TRBJ1-1; 7 nucleotides match TRBD1. The CDR3 is 15 residues long. The V segment lost 5 bases and the J segment 8 bases; nucleotides outside the gene matches: 14. Germline V gene data show CDR1 as MNHEY and CDR2 as SVGAGI. CDR3 sequence (DNA): TGTGCCAGCAGTCCAAAAACAGGGGTCAGGGGCGAAGCTTTCTTT. This codes for CASSPKTGVRGEAFF.

CDR3 loop: CASSRHRSSYNEQFF. CDR3 DNA sequence: TGTGCCAGCAGTCGTCACAGGAGCTCCTACAATGAGCAGTTCTTC. The gene calls are TRBV6-5 and TRBJ2-1, with D possibly matching TRBD1 (5 bases). Trimming removed 5 bases at V and 0 bases at J, with 11 bases between. The germline CDR1 and CDR2 sequences are MNHEY and SVGAGI. CDR3 length: 15 residues.

The CDR3 DNA reads as TGTGCCAGCAGTGAAGCACCCAGGGCAGATACGCAGTATTTT. It specifies CASSEAPRADTQYF. V is TRBV2 and J is TRBJ2-3, with D tentatively TRBD1 (5 bases). Germline-derived CDR1 and CDR2 are SNHLY and FYNNEI. V dropped 0 bases and J dropped 4 bases, with 8 bases sitting between them. There are 14 residues in the CDR3.

The V and J genes are TRBV5-1 and TRBJ1-5, with D uncertain. V shed 2 bases and J shed 9 bases, with 12 bases lying between them. The germline V gene encodes CDR1 SGHRS and CDR2 YFSETQ. This CDR3 has 13 residues. The CDR3 coding sequence is TGCGCCAGCAGCTTATCTGTAGATGCGCCCCAGCATTTT. Its translation: CASSLSVDAPQHF.

The chain carries TRBV14 and TRBJ1-4; no definite D call. The CDR3 spans 17 residues. Germline CDR1 SGHDN, CDR2 FVKESK. Between the trimmed V and J ends, which lost 4 bases and 0 bases, there was a span of 15 bases. The CDR3 DNA is TGTGCCAGCAGCCTGCGGGTCCGAAAGGCAACTAATGAAAAACTGTTTTTT. Its protein product is CASSLRVRKATNEKLFF.

The chain has TRBV2 and TRBJ2-2, with 7 bases matching TRBD2. J lost 5 bases, V lost 5 bases, and 8 bases had no gene match. Germline V CDR1 and CDR2: SNHLY, FYNNEI. The CDR3 has 15 residues. The CDR3 region is CASSPQGGLTGELFF. Here the CDR3 DNA reads TGTGCCAGCAGTCCCCAGGGAGGGCTGACCGGGGAGCTGTTTTTT. Together with reference TRBV2 and TRBJ2-2, the CDR3 gives the full variable domain: EPEVTQTPSHQVTQMGQEVILRCVPISNHLYFYWYRQILGQKVEFLVSFYNNEISEKSEIFDDQFSVERPDGSNFTLKIRSTKLEDSAMYFCASSPQGGLTGELFFGEGSRLTVL.

The chain uses TRBV4-1 and TRBJ2-1, with D tentatively TRBD1 (6 bases). The CDR3 consists of 16 residues. V lost 2 bases and J 0 bases, leaving 11 bases between the germline ends. Germline V gene lookup returns CDR1 MGHRA and CDR2 YSYEKL. In nucleotides, the CDR3 is TGCGCCAGCAGCCAACCAGACAGGACCTCCTACAATGAGCAGTTCTTC. Translating it yields CASSQPDRTSYNEQFF.

This clone was seen just once. The chain carries TRBV3-1 (or the pseudogene TRBV3-2) and TRBJ2-7; TRBD1 agrees at 9 bases. The length of the CDR3 is 14 residues. Germline values: CDR1 LGHDT, CDR2 YNNKEL (reference sequence). The trim removed 5 bases at V and 2 bases at J, leaving 4 bases unmatched. The DNA for the CDR3 is TGTGCCAGCAGCTACCGGACAGGGGCCTACGAGCAGTACTTC. Protein product: CASSYRTGAYEQYF.

The chain recombines TRBV7-3 with TRBJ1-2; 7 bases match TRBD1. The CDR3 spans 19 residues. After removal of 3 bases from V and 0 bases from J, the junction contained 16 bases not matched to a gene. Germline-derived CDR1 and CDR2 are SGHTA and FQGTGA. The CDR3 spells CASSLSKVGTVAPNYGYTF. The CDR3 region has the DNA TGTGCCAGCAGCTTGTCAAAGGTAGGGACAGTTGCCCCTAACTATGGCTACACCTTC. Full variable domain (rest looked up from reference TRBV7-3 and TRBJ1-2): GAGVSQTPSNKVTEKGKYVELRCDPISGHTALYWYRQSLGQGPEFLIYFQGTGAADDSGLPNDRFFAVRPEGSVSTLKIQRTERGDSAVYLCASSLSKVGTVAPNYGYTFGSGTRLTVV.

The chain is built from TRBV25-1 and TRBJ2-2, with 9 bases lining up with TRBD1. Unmatched junction bases numbered 6, after V lost 4 bases and J lost 6 bases. The CDR3 totals 15 residues. CDR1 and CDR2 from the germline V gene are MGHDK and SYGVNS. CDR3 sequence reads: CASSVQGQGAGELFF. The CDR3 coding sequence is TGTGCCAGCAGTGTACAGGGACAGGGTGCCGGGGAGCTGTTTTTT.

This clone has just one count. The genes are TRBV9 and TRBJ2-5; 9 bases are a match to TRBD2. The CDR3 totals 15 residues. In germline, CDR1 is SGDLS, CDR2 YYNGEE. V gave up 3 bases and J gave up 5 bases; unmatched junction bases: 8. For the CDR3, the DNA is TGTGCCAGCAGCGCAGGCGGGGGGGCTCTGGAGACCCAGTACTTC. This gives the protein CASSAGGGALETQYF.

This clone occurred a few times. This sequence joins TRBV6-5 and TRBJ1-5; weak D call: TRBD1 (6 bases). The CDR3 is 15 amino acids. CDR1 and CDR2 from the germline V gene are MNHEY and SVGAGI. Trimming removed 6 bases from V and 3 bases from J, with 15 bases in between. The CDR3 loop is CASSQMGAVNQPQHF. The CDR3 DNA reads TGTGCCAGCAGCCAAATGGGGGCAGTCAATCAGCCCCAGCATTTT.